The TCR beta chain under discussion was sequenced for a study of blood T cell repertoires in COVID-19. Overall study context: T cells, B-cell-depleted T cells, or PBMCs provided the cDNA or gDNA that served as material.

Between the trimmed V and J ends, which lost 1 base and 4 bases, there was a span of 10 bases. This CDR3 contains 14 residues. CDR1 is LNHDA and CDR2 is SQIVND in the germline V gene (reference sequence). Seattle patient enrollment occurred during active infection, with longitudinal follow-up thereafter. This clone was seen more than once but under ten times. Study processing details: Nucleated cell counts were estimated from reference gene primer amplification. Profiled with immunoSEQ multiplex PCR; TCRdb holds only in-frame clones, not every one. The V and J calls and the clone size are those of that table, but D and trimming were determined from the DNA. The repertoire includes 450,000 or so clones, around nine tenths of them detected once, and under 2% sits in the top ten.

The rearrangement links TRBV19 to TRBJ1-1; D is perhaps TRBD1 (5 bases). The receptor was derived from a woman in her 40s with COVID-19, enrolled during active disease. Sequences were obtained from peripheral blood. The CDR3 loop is CASSIAGVRTEAFF. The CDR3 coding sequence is TGTGCCAGTAGTATAGCGGGGGTTCGCACTGAAGCTTTCTTT.